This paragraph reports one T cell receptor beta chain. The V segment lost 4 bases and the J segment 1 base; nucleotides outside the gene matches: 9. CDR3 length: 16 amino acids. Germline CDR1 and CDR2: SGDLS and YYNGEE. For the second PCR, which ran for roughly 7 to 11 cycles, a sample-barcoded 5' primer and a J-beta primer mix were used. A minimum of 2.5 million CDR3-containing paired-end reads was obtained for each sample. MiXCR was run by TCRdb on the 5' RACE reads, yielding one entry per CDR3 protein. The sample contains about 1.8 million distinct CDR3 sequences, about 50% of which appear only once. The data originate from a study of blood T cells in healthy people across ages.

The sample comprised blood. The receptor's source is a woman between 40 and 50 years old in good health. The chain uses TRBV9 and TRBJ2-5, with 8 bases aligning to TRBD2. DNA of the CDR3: TGTGCCAGCAGCACCCGAGGTAGCGGGGCCCAAGAGACCCAGTACTTC. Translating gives CASSTRGSGAQETQYF.